The clone carrying this TCR beta chain was counted once. Its antigen is not identified. The treatment was: around 19 received Ad26.COV2.S at low or high dose, single or two shots; several received placebo; per-sample allocation not given. Each sample was drawn 63 days after the first injection (of vaccine or placebo). This record belongs to a study of Ad26.COV2.S vaccination and SARS-CoV-2 variants. This CDR3 contains 15 residues. Trimming stripped 1 base from V and 4 bases from J, with 13 bases between. Germline CDR1 is MDHEN and CDR2 is SYDVKM. The data were produced by immunoSEQ multiplex PCR, yet TCRdb's version contains in-frame clones alone and is incomplete. Among about 350,000 clones listed, 85% to 90% were seen once. Study outcomes and limitations: There was a possibility that the TCR breadth and depth analyses underestimated total T cell responses.

The starting material was peripheral blood, obtained in a trial of Ad26.COV2.S vaccine versus placebo. The chain uses TRBV28 and TRBJ1-1, with a tentative D call TRBD1 (5 bases). This receptor was identified in a person between 18 and 60 years old who received the Ad26.COV2.S COVID-19 vaccine or a placebo. For the CDR3, the DNA is TGTGCCAGCAGTTTATTGATCAGGGCTACCACTGAAGCTTTCTTT. The encoded protein is CASSLLIRATTEAFF.